Below are 24 T cell receptor beta chains sequenced from a single sample in a study of T-cell memory formation after mild COVID-19. TCRdb reprocessed the 5' RACE reads via MiXCR and lists one record per CDR3 protein. The sample contains about 270,000 distinct CDR3 sequences, roughly 15% of which appear only once. Sequencing used PBMCs or a T cell subset sorted from them (not recorded which). The receptors were gathered from an adult woman who had mild COVID-19 (a few samples of this study predate the infection). Cell type and time point are not known.

The V and J genes are TRBV29-1 and TRBJ1-5, with D maybe TRBD1 (5 bases). Germline V gene lookup returns CDR1 SQVTM and CDR2 ANQGSEA. This CDR3 is built from 14 residues. The V end lost 6 bases, the J end lost 0 bases, and 12 bases lay between the germline ends. The chain's CDR3 is CSVGSGSSNQPQHF. DNA of the CDR3: TGCAGCGTCGGGTCAGGGTCTAGCAATCAGCCCCAGCATTTT.

This clonotype was picked up a small number of times. The chain is built from TRBV20-1 and TRBJ1-5; 7 nucleotides agree with TRBD1. The CDR3 has 15 residues. Germline V gene lookup returns CDR1 DFQATT and CDR2 SNEGSKA (reference sequence). Trimming took 2 bases from V and 5 from J; bases not matched to a gene: 9. This CDR3 is CSARLGTASDQPQHF. The CDR3 nucleotides read TGCAGTGCTAGACTCGGGACAGCTAGTGATCAGCCCCAGCATTTT.

This chain uses TRBV6-5 with TRBJ2-1, with 7 bases matching TRBD1. The CDR3 length is 11 residues. With 2 bases clipped from V and 15 bases from J, the junction kept 4 bases outside the gene matches. Germline V gives CDR1 MNHEY, CDR2 SVGAGI. For the CDR3, the DNA is TGTGCCAGCAGTTACGGACAGGACTTGTTCTTC. Encoded protein: CASSYGQDLFF.

This chain links TRBV10-3 with TRBJ2-7, with D unresolved. The CDR3 is 13 residues long. V was clipped by 10 bases and J by 2 bases, with 15 bases between them. CDR1 is ENHRY, CDR2 SYGVKD, per germline. CDR3 protein: CANRSPGAYEQYF. The CDR3 DNA reads as TGTGCCAACCGGTCTCCTGGGGCCTACGAGCAGTACTTC.

Ten or more counts support this clonotype. This chain links TRBV6-5 with TRBJ1-2; 9 positions match TRBD1. The J segment lost 6 bases and the V segment lost 3 bases, leaving 5 bases of the junction unmatched. The CDR3 has 14 residues. Germline CDR1 and CDR2: MNHEY and SVGAGI. DNA for the CDR3: TGTGCCAGCAGTTATGGGCGGACAGGGGATGGCTACACCTTC. As protein: CASSYGRTGDGYTF.

The chain recombines TRBV20-1 with TRBJ2-7; TRBD1 might be the D (6 bases). The germline V gene encodes CDR1 DFQATT and CDR2 SNEGSKA (reference sequence). V lost 3 bases and J 5 bases, leaving 17 bases between the germline ends. CDR3 length: 14 amino acids. CDR3 DNA sequence: TGCAGTGCTAGGCCGGGCACAGGGCTGCACGAGCAGTACTTC. This codes for CSARPGTGLHEQYF.

This clonotype was detected only a few times. The genes are TRBV4-1 and TRBJ1-2; D perhaps matches TRBD1 (6 bases). V lost 0 bases and J lost 8, with 16 bases in between. This CDR3 has 15 amino acids. The germline V gene encodes CDR1 MGHRA and CDR2 YSYEKL. The CDR3 loop reads CASSQEPEYGGGYTF. CDR3 nucleotides: TGCGCCAGCAGCCAAGAGCCCGAGTACGGGGGCGGCTACACCTTC.

The CDR3 protein is CSATRAPSNEQFF. The DNA of the CDR3 is TGCAGTGCCACCCGGGCTCCCAGCAATGAGCAGTTCTTC. The chain is built from TRBV20-1 and TRBJ2-1; no clear D gene. V lost 6 bases and J 6 bases, leaving 15 bases between the germline ends. In germline, CDR1 is DFQATT, CDR2 SNEGSKA (reference sequence). This CDR3 comprises 13 residues.

This clonotype was counted only a few times. The rearrangement uses TRBV6-2 or TRBV6-3 and TRBJ2-3; no clear D. Trimming removed 7 bases from V and 1 base from J, with 9 bases in between. Germline CDR1 reads MNHEY; CDR2 reads SVGEGT. The length of the CDR3 is 13 residues. CDR3 DNA sequence: TGTGCCAGCACCTCAGACCGCACAGATACGCAGTATTTT. Protein product: CASTSDRTDTQYF.

The chain joins TRBV10-1 to TRBJ1-4; possible D gene TRBD1, 5 bases. Trimming left V 5 bases short and J 2 bases short, with 24 bases between. The CDR3 runs 19 residues. CDR1 WNHNN and CDR2 SYGVQD come from the germline V gene (reference sequence). CDR3 sequence (DNA): TGCGCCAGCAGTTATACAGGCGACGGATTCCCTTTTACTAATGAAAAACTGTTTTTT. Translation gives CASSYTGDGFPFTNEKLFF.

There are a few counts of this clonotype. This chain uses TRBV12-3 or TRBV12-4 with TRBJ2-7; D is possibly TRBD1 (6 bases). This CDR3 region has 13 residues. V was clipped by 5 bases and J by 2 bases, with 10 bases between them. CDR3 amino acids: CASSRGQPYEQYF. CDR3 DNA: TGTGCCAGCAGTAGAGGACAGCCCTACGAGCAGTACTTC.

Comment on this clonotype: Germline is not matched at one junction end, which may reflect a read error. The genes are TRBV6-2 or TRBV6-3 and TRBJ1-1; 8 nucleotides agree with TRBD1. Germline V CDR1 and CDR2: MNHEY, SVGEGT. This CDR3 comprises 13 residues. Here the CDR3 reads CASSHRGNNEAFF. The DNA for the CDR3 is TGTGCCAGCAGTCACAGGGGGAACAATGAAGCTTTCTTT.

This clonotype was detected only once. V and J are TRBV2 and TRBJ2-1; D possibly corresponds to TRBD2 (5 bases). Trimming stripped 3 bases from V and 4 bases from J, with 13 bases between. CDR1 and CDR2 from the germline V gene are SNHLY and FYNNEI. The CDR3 is 15 residues long. The CDR3 nucleotides are TGTGCCAGCAGTGATCTGGCGGGCTCATACAATGAGCAGTTCTTC. This sequence encodes CASSDLAGSYNEQFF. The full variable domain, rest sourced from reference TRBV2 and TRBJ2-1, is EPEVTQTPSHQVTQMGQEVILRCVPISNHLYFYWYRQILGQKVEFLVSFYNNEISEKSEIFDDQFSVERPDGSNFTLKIRSTKLEDSAMYFCASSDLAGSYNEQFFGPGTRLTVL.

This clonotype has a count of ten or more. This chain connects TRBV7-6 to TRBJ2-7; D remains unclear. The germline CDR1 and CDR2 sequences are SGHVS and FNYEAQ. CDR3 length: 17 residues. V lost 1 base, J lost 0 bases, and 16 bases lay in between. CDR3 sequence reads: CASSLGTAGRSSYEQYF. The DNA of the CDR3 is TGTGCCAGCAGCTTAGGAACGGCAGGCCGGAGCTCCTACGAGCAGTACTTC. The full variable domain, in which reference TRBV7-6 and TRBJ2-7 provide the parts outside the CDR3, is GAGVSQSPRYKVTKRGQDVALRCDPISGHVSLYWYRQALGQGPEFLTYFNYEAQQDKSGLPNDRFSAERPEGSISTLTIQRTEQRDSAMYRCASSLGTAGRSSYEQYFGPGTRLTVT.

V gene TRBV13 combines with J gene TRBJ2-7; D perhaps matches TRBD1 (6 bases). The CDR3 covers 14 residues. Trimming took off 4 bases at V and 4 bases at J, with 14 bases between the two ends. The germline V gene encodes CDR1 PRHDT and CDR2 FYEKMQ (reference sequence). In DNA, the CDR3 is TGTGCCAGCAGCTGGACCAGGGGCCGTTACGAGCAGTACTTC. Amino acids: CASSWTRGRYEQYF.

This clonotype was seen more than once but under ten times. The V and J genes are TRBV5-1 and TRBJ1-1; 7 bases map to TRBD1. Trimming removed 4 bases from V and 0 bases from J; junction bases left unmatched: 6. The CDR3 extends over 15 amino acids. Germline V gene sequence: CDR1 SGHRS, CDR2 YFSETQ. The CDR3, as DNA: TGCGCCAGCAGCCCCCGACAGGGACTGAACACTGAAGCTTTCTTT. Residues: CASSPRQGLNTEAFF.

CDR3 nucleotides: TGCGCCAGCAGCCAAGTGACAGGGGGCTTTGGCGAGCAGTACTTC. This gives the protein CASSQVTGGFGEQYF. The rearrangement links TRBV4-1 to TRBJ2-7, with 10 bases identical to TRBD1. The V gene end was trimmed by 1 base and the J gene end by 6 bases; junction bases not matched to a gene: 6. CDR1 is MGHRA, CDR2 YSYEKL, per germline. CDR3 length: 15 amino acids.

In its sample, this clonotype was seen a few times. This chain links TRBV12-3 or TRBV12-4 with TRBJ1-2, with D unclear. This CDR3 spans 13 amino acids. Trimming left V 5 bases short and J 4 bases short, with 11 bases between. The CDR3 DNA follows: TGTGCCAGCAGTCCCTCGCAGGCCTATGGCTACACCTTC. Amino acid sequence: CASSPSQAYGYTF.

The chain employs TRBV12-3 or TRBV12-4 and TRBJ2-1; 8 nucleotides line up with TRBD2. The ends lost 7 bases at V and 8 bases at J; junction bases unmatched: 16. The CDR3 consists of 16 residues. This chain's CDR3 is CASNNGGTRSAHEQFF. For the CDR3, the DNA is TGTGCCAGCAACAATGGGGGGACTAGATCGGCCCATGAGCAGTTCTTC.

This clonotype was seen a handful of times. The chain has TRBV7-2 and TRBJ2-7, with D perhaps TRBD1 or TRBD2 (5 bases each). The CDR3 sequence is 15 residues long. V lost 1 base, J lost 1 base, and 11 bases lay in between. Germline-derived CDR1 and CDR2 are SGHTA and FQGNSA. This chain's CDR3 is CASSLGQGVSYEQYF. CDR3 nucleotide sequence: TGTGCCAGCAGCTTAGGTCAGGGAGTATCCTACGAGCAGTACTTC.

The gene calls are TRBV7-7 and TRBJ2-3, with D possibly being TRBD1 (6 bases). V was shortened by 5 bases and J by 2 bases, with 11 bases between the two germline ends. The CDR3 runs 14 residues. From germline, CDR1 is SSHAT and CDR2 FNYEAQ (reference sequence). CDR3 DNA: TGTGCCAGCAGCCAGGACAGTATCACAGATACGCAGTATTTT. This sequence encodes CASSQDSITDTQYF. The entire variable domain, with the rest obtained from reference TRBV7-7 and TRBJ2-3, is as follows: GAGVSQSPRYKVTKRGQDVTLRCDPISSHATLYWYQQALGQGPEFLTYFNYEAQPDKSGLPSDRFSAERPEGSISTLTIQRTEQRDSAMYRCASSQDSITDTQYFGPGTRLTVL.

This clonotype was detected only a few times. V is TRBV7-3 and J is TRBJ2-2; D remains unclear. The CDR3 sequence is 18 residues long. Germline V gene lookup returns CDR1 SGHTA and CDR2 FQGTGA. Trimming shortened V by 5 bases and J by 4 bases, and 23 bases separated the two germline ends. The CDR3 bases are TGTGCCAGCAGCAAATCGGGCCCAATTAACTCAGGCACCGGGGAGCTGTTTTTT. It yields the protein CASSKSGPINSGTGELFF.

This clonotype was detected a few times. J is TRBJ2-3 and V is TRBV24-1, with a possible D match to TRBD2 (5 bases). Germline V lookup: CDR1 KGHDR, CDR2 SFDVKD. Between the trimmed V and J ends, which lost 3 bases and 0 bases, there was a span of 12 bases. The CDR3 is 16 amino acids. The CDR3 DNA is TGTGCCACCAGTGATACGACCCGGAGGAGCACAGATACGCAGTATTTT. It specifies CATSDTTRRSTDTQYF.

This clonotype was counted between two and nine times. The V and J genes are TRBV29-1 and TRBJ1-3; possible D gene TRBD1, 6 bases. The V end was cut by 3 bases, the J end by 4 bases, with 13 bases between. Germline CDR1 and CDR2: SQVTM and ANQGSEA. The length of the CDR3 is 14 residues. The CDR3 DNA is TGCAGCGTTGAGGTCAGGGGTCGCGGAAACACCATATATTTT. Translation gives CSVEVRGRGNTIYF.